Described below is a single T cell receptor (beta chain) sequence and its context. This clone came up once. The antigen this receptor binds is unknown. No much larger clone is present one base from it, and per-base qualities are unavailable. The cohort was made up of around 720 healthy bone marrow donors. At the time of sampling, all cohort members were nominally healthy, though unrecorded immune exposures were likely present. The donor was CMV seropositive and was included in the group of 270 or so seropositive cohort members. A peripheral blood sample was collected from each donor, and TCR beta sequencing was performed on peripheral blood mononuclear cells. Genomic DNA extraction from the blood cell samples was performed with the Qiagen DNeasy Blood Extraction Kit. Preparation of the library involved the immunoSEQ multiplex PCR assay. The multiplex PCR relied on a mix of 60 forward primers for TCR Vbeta segments and 13 reverse primers for TCR Jbeta segments. Amplification of the CDR3 region of rearranged TCR beta genes was performed with a multiplex PCR assay on genomic DNA. Amplified TCR beta libraries were sequenced as 87-base-pair reads on the Illumina HiSeq System. Regarding the original processing steps: A later analysis tallied 75 million to 85 million unique TCR beta chains across the 700 or so repertoires, and some 10 million of those chains were shared by two or more donors. Raw reads were error-corrected and collapsed into unique sequences by a nearest-neighbor algorithm in which closely related sequences were merged to remove PCR and sequencing errors. CDR3 sequences were aligned to IMGT reference sequences to assign V, D and J gene segments. For a sequence to be retained, a match of at least six nucleotides to both a V gene segment and a J gene segment was required. A rearrangement was called productive if the CDR3 had no stop codons and remained in frame with V and J, and every other rearrangement was called non-productive. CDR3 was defined according to IMGT convention as the region running from the second conserved V-encoded cysteine to the conserved J-encoded phenylalanine. In an earlier analysis of around 640 of the donors, sequences lacking an unambiguous match to a single V gene segment were excluded. In an earlier analysis of about 590 of the donors, a V segment was called functional when productive rearrangements were above 56.7%, and segregating when the standard deviation between donors exceeded 5%. A statistical classification framework was built for diagnosing cytomegalovirus status from the catalog of TCR beta chain sequences. A later analysis assigned V and J genes by comparing TCR nucleotide sequences with IMGT/GENE-DB human TR gene sequences. Using the TCRdist pipeline, a later analysis assigned CDR3 sequences along with most-parsimonious VDJ recombination scenarios. A later analysis defined each TCR beta chain by its CDR3 amino acid sequence plus V-gene family, and excluded reads lacking a unique V-gene family. To address suspected cross-contamination and a sequencing artifact, a later analysis removed 550 to 750 highly shared, low-generation-probability nucleotide sequences. A later analysis calculated a clonal expansion index for each public chain from normalized within-repertoire ranks of inferred template counts. Generation probabilities in a later analysis came from a VDJ recombination model fitted to out-of-frame rearrangements, and those results were checked against IGoR. A later analysis scored TCR-TCR, TCR-HLA and TCR-CMV co-occurrence with hypergeometric tests, applying a repertoire-size bias correction to TCR pairs. A later analysis estimated false discovery rates by permuting HLA or CMV assignments 20 times. In a later analysis, co-occurring TCRs were grouped using DBSCAN, with TCRdist sequence similarity added in when clustering inside HLA-allele-positive subsets. For co-occurrence clustering, repertoires with fewer than 30,000 or more than 120,000 public chains were excluded, along with a handful of repertoires with anomalous nucleotide sharing. Sourced from immuneACCESS, this table was stored by TCRdb with only in-frame sequences that have V and J called. A share of the clones is absent; for the studies checked, an unresolved V gene accounts for under half, and the remainder has no known explanation. That table gives V, J and clone size, and the DNA gave D and trimming. Across this sample there are some 45,000 clones, with roughly 87% seen only once. Of the sample, roughly 8% falls within the top ten clones.

This entry belongs to a study of cytomegalovirus exposure and HLA in healthy donors (dated by TCRdb to about 2017). Looking at the study overall: According to an earlier analysis of around 600 of the donors, some 180 million T cells yielded 90 million to 130 million unique TCR beta sequences and approximately 300 Gb of sequence data. The later analysis used no new phenotypic data to find candidate immune exposures, relying instead on TCR beta sequences and their occurrence across donors. The study was designed to test whether signatures of past pathogen exposure could be identified by cataloging public T cell receptors. Alongside the repertoire data, information on donor age, sex, ethnicity and CMV serostatus was compiled. An earlier analysis of some 500 of the donors applied high-throughput TCR beta sequencing to assess whether each TCR beta V gene segment acted as functional or pseudogenic. Every discovery cohort repertoire had been produced on one sequencing platform. The T cell repertoires of around 730 subjects were profiled by immunosequencing and related to cytomegalovirus serostatus. To predict cytomegalovirus infection status, the study combined high-throughput TCR immunosequencing, statistical association of individual TCRs with disease status, and machine learning. Roughly 290 gigabases of sequencing data and approximately 91 million unique TCR sequences made up an early release that covered several hundred HLA-typed donors. A later analysis re-examined previously published TCR beta repertoires from more than 550 donors and added high-resolution HLA genotyping to investigate patterns of TCR occurrence. Both class I and class II loci were covered by HLA typing, at four-digit resolution. Of the roughly 390 genotyped donors, 81% fell in the genetic ancestry cluster associated with self-reported Caucasian donors. Genome-wide SNP genotypes for about 65% of the 666 donors were used in a later genetic analysis, which treated that subset as a discovery cohort. Among almost 400 genotyped donors of the cohort, an average of approximately 250,000 unique TCR beta nucleotide sequences were sequenced per donor, around a sixth of them non-productive. Five DR-DQ haplotypes were treated as single units for association and clustering because of strong linkage in the cohort. In addition to the first cohort of roughly 700 subjects, a separate validation cohort of approximately 130 different subjects was used. Typing coverage differed by locus: A, B, C, DRB1 and DQB1 were typed in roughly 629-630 donors, DQA1 in 500 to 550, DPA1 in around 600, and DPB1 in 450 to 490. What the authors observed across the whole study: Most TCR sequences were seen in very few donors, while some public TCRs were found in many individuals. In vitro tests confirmed that three of the cytomegalovirus-associated TCR beta chains recognize cytomegalovirus antigens. Broadly in line with IMGT annotations, most TCR beta V segments showed up in productive rearrangements about 90% or about 30% of the time in an earlier analysis of around 600 of the donors. Cytomegalovirus status was reported to be diagnosed by the classifier with high specificity and sensitivity in both the original and validation cohorts. A later analysis found that most CMV-associated TCR beta chains appeared HLA-restricted, with HLA associations seemingly driven largely by CMV exposure. The earlier analysis of fewer than 750 of the donors excluded 15 to 20 rarely observed V segments, including chromosome 9 orphons, because counts were too low. A further reported finding was that TCR beta sequences accurately predicted the HLA-A and HLA-B alleles for most subjects in the first cohort. Specific HLA alleles were associated with more than 15,000 TCR beta sequences at a false discovery rate of 0.05 in a later analysis. A later analysis found that TCR association rates varied across HLA loci, with DRB1 alleles showing the most associated TCRs and HLA-C alleles the fewest. A cluster of highly shared sequence variants was judged likely to represent a technical artifact of the sequencing pipeline. Compared with the roughly 700-donor mean, donors in an Asian-associated ancestry cluster had fewer N-insertions in productive TCRs, according to a later genetic analysis. A later analysis reported that several top co-occurrence clusters appeared linked to parvovirus B19, influenza, CMV and Epstein-Barr virus. A total of some 180 TCR beta chains were listed by the study as associated with cytomegalovirus. According to the authors, the approach could potentially be generalized to other disease states and immunological phenotypes. Some IMGT-functional V segments, including TRBV6-2 and TRBV6-3, could not be distinguished by the 87-base-pair reads and were therefore excluded. A later genetic analysis associated a missense DCLRE1C variant with V-gene and J-gene trimming of TCR beta chains, and an independent cohort replicated the association. Because HLA typing was unavailable for some donors at each locus, only the typed subset was used in association tests. When HLA alleles, especially DR and DQ, strongly co-occurred, attributing TCR associations to individual alleles was difficult. For the cohort, immune exposure information was limited to CMV serostatus. Compared with equally common non-associated chains, HLA-associated TCR beta chains in a later analysis were more clonally expanded and had lower generation probabilities. The cohort was sequenced for TCR beta chains only, and without alpha or paired-chain data the features that could be detected were limited. Correlated functional status among segregating V segments might reflect linkage disequilibrium, but an unknown experimental factor could not be ruled out. The presence/absence analyses assumed that sequencing depth was roughly uniform across donors, and that assumption may not be true.

CDR1 and CDR2 (MDHEN, SYDVKM) derive from the germline V gene. The V end gives up 9 bases and the J end 4 bases, leaving 6 bases in the junction not matched to a gene. Measured from the cysteine to the phenylalanine, the CDR3 is 14 residues long. Of the read, only the CDR3 DNA is kept; its 42 bases are in frame from base 1. The V and J genes are TRBV28 and TRBJ2-2, and TRBD1 aligns with 9 junction nucleotides. Sample: PBMCs. This clonotype was sampled from a woman in her forties in good health and CMV-seropositive. The CDR3 loop reads CASTGGAGTGELFF. The DNA reads as follows: TGTGCCAGTACAGGGGGCGCAGGCACCGGGGAGCTGTTTTTT.